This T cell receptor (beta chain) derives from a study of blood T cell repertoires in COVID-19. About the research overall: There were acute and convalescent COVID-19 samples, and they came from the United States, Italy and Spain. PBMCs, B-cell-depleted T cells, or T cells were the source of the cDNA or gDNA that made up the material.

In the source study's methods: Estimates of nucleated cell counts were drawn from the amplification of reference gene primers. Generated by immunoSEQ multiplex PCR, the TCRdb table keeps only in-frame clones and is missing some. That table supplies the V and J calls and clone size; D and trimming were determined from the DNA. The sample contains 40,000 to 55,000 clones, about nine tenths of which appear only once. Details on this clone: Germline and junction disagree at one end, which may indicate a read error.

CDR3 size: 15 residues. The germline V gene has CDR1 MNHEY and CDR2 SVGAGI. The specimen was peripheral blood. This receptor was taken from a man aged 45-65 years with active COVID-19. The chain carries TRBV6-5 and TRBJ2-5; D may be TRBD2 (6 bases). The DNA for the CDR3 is TGTGCCAGCAAGCGGTCACTTATGGGGGGTGAGACCCAGCACTTC. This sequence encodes CASKRSLMGGETQHF.